This T cell receptor (beta chain) was sequenced for a study of human CD8 memory T cell subsets. Study-level findings and limits: The study found similarly high diversity in stem-like memory and precursor exhausted T cells, unlike effector memory cells.

It was by negative magnetic separation that total CD8+ T cells were enriched. This CDR3 has 16 residues. Germline CDR1 is DFQATT and CDR2 is SNEGSKA (reference sequence). As for this clonotype: Its antigen is not known.

Production of TCR beta libraries used UMI-labeled 5' RACE as the method. From its re-call of the 5' RACE reads, TCRdb lists each CDR3 protein once, without DNA. The table for this sample gives around 12,000 distinct CDR3 sequences. Specimen: CD8+ T cells from PBMCs. This sequence originates from a human donor in good health. The V call is TRBV20-1, the J call TRBJ2-7; checking the TCRdb D call of TRBD2 is not possible without DNA. The CDR3 protein is CSADTSTSGISYEQYF.